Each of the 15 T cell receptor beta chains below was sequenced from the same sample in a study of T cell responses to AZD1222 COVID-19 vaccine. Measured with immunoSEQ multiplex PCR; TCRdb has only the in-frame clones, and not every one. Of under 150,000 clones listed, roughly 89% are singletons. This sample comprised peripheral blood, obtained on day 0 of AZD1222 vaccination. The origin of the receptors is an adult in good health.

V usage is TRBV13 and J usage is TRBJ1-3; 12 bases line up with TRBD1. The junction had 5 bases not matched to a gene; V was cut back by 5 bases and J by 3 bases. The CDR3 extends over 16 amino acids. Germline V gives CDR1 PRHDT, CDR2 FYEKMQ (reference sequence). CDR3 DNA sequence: TGTGCCAGCAGCCATGGGACAGGGGGCATTGGAAACACCATATATTTT. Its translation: CASSHGTGGIGNTIYF.

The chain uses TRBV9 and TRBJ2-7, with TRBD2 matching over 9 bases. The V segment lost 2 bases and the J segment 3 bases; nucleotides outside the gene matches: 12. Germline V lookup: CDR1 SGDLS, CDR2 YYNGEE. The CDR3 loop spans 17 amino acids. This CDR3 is CASSVGAGGPLHYEQYF. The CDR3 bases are TGTGCCAGCAGCGTTGGGGCGGGAGGGCCGTTGCACTACGAGCAGTACTTC.

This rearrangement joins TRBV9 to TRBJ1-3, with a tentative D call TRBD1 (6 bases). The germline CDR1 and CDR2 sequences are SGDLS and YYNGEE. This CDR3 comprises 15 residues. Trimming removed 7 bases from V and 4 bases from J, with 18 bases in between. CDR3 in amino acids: CASSFQGTAGNTIYF. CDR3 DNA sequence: TGTGCCAGCTCCTTTCAGGGGACTGCCGGAAACACCATATATTTT. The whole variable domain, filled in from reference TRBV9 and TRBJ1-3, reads DSGVTQTPKHLITATGQRVTLRCSPRSGDLSVYWYQQSLDQGLQFLIQYYNGEERAKGNILERFSAQQFPDLHSELNLSSLELGDSALYFCASSFQGTAGNTIYFGEGSWLTVV.

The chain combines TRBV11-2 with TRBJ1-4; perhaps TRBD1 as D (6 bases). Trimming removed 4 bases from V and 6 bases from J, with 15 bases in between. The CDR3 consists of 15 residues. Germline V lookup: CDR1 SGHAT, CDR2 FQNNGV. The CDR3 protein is CASSSSRGGDEKLFF. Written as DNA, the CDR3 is TGTGCCAGCAGCTCAAGCAGGGGAGGTGATGAAAAACTGTTTTTT.

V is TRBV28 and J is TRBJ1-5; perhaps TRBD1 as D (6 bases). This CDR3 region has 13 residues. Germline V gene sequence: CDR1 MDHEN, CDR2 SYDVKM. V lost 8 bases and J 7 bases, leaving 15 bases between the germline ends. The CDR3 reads CASRRGAGQPQHF. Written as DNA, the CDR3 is TGTGCCAGCCGCAGGGGTGCGGGACAGCCCCAGCATTTT.

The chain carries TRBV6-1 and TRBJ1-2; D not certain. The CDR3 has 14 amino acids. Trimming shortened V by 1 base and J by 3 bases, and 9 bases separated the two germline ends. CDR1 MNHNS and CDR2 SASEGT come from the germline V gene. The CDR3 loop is CASSEGDLHYGYTF. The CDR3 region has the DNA TGTGCCAGCAGTGAAGGGGATCTCCACTATGGCTACACCTTC.

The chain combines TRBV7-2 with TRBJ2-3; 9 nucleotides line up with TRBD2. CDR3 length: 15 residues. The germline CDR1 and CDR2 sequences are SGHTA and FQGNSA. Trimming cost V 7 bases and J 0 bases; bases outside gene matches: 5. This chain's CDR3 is CASTLAGTSTDTQYF. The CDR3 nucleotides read TGTGCCAGCACCCTAGCGGGGACTAGCACAGATACGCAGTATTTT.

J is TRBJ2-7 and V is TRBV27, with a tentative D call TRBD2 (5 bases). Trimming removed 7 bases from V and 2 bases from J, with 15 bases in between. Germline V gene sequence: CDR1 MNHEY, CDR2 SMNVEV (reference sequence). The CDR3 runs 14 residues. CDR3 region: CASTPALATYEQYF. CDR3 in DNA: TGTGCCAGCACCCCGGCGCTAGCTACCTACGAGCAGTACTTC.

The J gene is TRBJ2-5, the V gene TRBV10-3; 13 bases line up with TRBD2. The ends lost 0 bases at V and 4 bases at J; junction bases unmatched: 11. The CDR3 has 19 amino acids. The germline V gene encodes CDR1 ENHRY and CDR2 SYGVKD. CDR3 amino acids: CAISESWTSGGSQGETQYF. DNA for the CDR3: TGTGCCATCAGTGAGTCGTGGACTAGCGGGGGCTCTCAGGGAGAGACCCAGTACTTC.

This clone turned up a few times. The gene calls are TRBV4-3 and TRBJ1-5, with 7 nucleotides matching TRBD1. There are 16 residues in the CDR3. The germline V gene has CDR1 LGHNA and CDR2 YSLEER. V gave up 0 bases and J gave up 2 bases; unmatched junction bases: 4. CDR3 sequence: CASSQEFGTGNQPQHF. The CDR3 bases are TGCGCCAGCAGCCAAGAATTCGGGACAGGCAATCAGCCCCAGCATTTT.

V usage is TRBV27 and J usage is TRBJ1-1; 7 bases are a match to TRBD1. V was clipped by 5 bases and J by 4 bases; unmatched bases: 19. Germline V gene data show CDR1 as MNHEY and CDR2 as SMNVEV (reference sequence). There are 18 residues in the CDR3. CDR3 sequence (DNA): TGTGCCAGCAGTCATTACCTACAGGGGACGGTGTGGGTCACTGAAGCTTTCTTT. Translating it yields CASSHYLQGTVWVTEAFF.

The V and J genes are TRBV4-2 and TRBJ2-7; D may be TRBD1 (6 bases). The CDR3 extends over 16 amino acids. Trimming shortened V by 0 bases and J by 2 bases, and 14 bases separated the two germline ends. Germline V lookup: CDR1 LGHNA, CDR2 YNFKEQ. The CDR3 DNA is TGTGCCAGCAGCCAAGAAATTGCACAGGGCGCCTACGAGCAGTACTTC. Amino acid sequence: CASSQEIAQGAYEQYF.

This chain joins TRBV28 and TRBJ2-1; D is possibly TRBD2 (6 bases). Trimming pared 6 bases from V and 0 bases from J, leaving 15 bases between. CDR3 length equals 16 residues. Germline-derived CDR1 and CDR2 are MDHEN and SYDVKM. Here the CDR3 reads CASRAGTPSSYNEQFF. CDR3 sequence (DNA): TGTGCCAGCAGGGCCGGGACTCCAAGCTCCTACAATGAGCAGTTCTTC.

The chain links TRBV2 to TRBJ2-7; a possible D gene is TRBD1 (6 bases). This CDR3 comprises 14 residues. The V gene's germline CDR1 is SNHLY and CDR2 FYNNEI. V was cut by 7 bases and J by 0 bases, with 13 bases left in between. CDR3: CASKGEPRSYEQYF. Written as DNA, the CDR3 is TGTGCCAGCAAGGGGGAGCCCCGCTCCTACGAGCAGTACTTC. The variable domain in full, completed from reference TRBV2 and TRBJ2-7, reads EPEVTQTPSHQVTQMGQEVILRCVPISNHLYFYWYRQILGQKVEFLVSFYNNEISEKSEIFDDQFSVERPDGSNFTLKIRSTKLEDSAMYFCASKGEPRSYEQYFGPGTRLTVT.

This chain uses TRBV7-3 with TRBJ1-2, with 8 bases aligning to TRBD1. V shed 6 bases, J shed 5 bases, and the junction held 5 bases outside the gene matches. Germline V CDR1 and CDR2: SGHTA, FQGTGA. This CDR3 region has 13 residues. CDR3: CASSPDREYGYTF. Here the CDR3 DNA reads TGTGCCAGCAGTCCGGACAGGGAGTATGGCTACACCTTC.